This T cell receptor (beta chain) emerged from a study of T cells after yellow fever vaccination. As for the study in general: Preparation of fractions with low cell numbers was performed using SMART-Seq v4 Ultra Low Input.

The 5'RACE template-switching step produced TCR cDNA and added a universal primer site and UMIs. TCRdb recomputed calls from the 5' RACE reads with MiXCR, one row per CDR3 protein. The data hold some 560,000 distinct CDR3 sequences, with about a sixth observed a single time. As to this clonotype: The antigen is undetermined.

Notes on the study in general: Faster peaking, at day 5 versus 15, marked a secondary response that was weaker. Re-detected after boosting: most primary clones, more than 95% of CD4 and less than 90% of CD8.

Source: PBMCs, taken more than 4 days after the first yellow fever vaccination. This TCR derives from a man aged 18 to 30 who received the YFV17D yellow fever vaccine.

CDR3 sequence (DNA): TGTGCCAGCAGCTTTCGGGACAGGGAGAACACTGAAGCTTTCTTT. It specifies CASSFRDRENTEAFF. This rearrangement joins TRBV5-4 to TRBJ1-1; 9 nucleotides agree with TRBD1. The CDR3 sequence is 15 residues long. Trimming cost V 2 bases and J 1 base; bases outside gene matches: 3. Germline V gene lookup returns CDR1 SGHNT and CDR2 YYREEE (reference sequence).